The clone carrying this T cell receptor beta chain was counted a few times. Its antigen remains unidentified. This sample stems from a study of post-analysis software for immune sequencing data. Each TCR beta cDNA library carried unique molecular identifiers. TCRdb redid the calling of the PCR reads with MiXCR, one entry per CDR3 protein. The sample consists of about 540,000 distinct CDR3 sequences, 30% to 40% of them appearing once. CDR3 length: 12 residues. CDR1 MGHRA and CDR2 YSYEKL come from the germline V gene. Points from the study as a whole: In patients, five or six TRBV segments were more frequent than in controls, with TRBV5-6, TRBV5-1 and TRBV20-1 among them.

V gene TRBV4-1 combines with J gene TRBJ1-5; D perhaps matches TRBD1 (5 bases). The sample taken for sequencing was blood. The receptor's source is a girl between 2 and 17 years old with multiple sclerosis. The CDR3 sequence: CAWGLSNQPQHF. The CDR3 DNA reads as TGCGCTTGGGGGTTGAGCAATCAGCCCCAGCATTTT.